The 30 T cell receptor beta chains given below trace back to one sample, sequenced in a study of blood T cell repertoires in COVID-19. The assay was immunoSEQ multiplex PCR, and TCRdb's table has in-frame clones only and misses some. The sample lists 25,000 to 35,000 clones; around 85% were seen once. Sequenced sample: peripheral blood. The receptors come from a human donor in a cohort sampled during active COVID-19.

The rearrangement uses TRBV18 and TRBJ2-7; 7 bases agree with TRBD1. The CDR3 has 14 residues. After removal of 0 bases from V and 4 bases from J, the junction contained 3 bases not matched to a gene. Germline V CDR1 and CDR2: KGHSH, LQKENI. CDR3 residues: CASSPPGQKYEQYF. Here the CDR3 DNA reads TGTGCCAGCTCACCACCGGGACAGAAGTACGAGCAGTACTTC.

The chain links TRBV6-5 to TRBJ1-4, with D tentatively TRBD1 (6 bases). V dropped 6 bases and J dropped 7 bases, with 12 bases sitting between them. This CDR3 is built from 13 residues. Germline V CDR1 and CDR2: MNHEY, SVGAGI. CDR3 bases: TGTGCCAGCAGGGGGAGGGGGGGTGAAAAACTGTTTTTT. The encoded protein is CASRGRGGEKLFF.

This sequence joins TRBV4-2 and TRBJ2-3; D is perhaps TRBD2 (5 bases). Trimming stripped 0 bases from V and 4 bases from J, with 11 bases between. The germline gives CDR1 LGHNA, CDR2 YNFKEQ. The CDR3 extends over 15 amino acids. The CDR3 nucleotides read TGTGCCAGCAGCCAAGAACCCACGAGGGCAGATACGCAGTATTTT. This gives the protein CASSQEPTRADTQYF.

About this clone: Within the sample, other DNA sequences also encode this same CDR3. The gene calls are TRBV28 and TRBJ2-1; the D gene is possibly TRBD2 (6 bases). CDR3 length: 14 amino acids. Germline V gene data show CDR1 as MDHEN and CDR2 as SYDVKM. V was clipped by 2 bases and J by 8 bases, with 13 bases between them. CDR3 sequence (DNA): TGTGCCAGCAGTTTAGTAGCGGCGGGGCATGAGCAGTTCTTC. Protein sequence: CASSLVAAGHEQFF.

The CDR3: CASSPSSAPPSPDTQYF. The CDR3 DNA reads TGCGCCAGCAGCCCTTCCTCAGCGCCCCCTTCCCCAGATACGCAGTATTTT. The V and J genes are TRBV5-1 and TRBJ2-3; D gene uncertain. The V and J ends lost 4 bases and 4 bases respectively, with 22 bases between them. CDR3 length: 17 amino acids. The germline CDR1 and CDR2 sequences are SGHRS and YFSETQ.

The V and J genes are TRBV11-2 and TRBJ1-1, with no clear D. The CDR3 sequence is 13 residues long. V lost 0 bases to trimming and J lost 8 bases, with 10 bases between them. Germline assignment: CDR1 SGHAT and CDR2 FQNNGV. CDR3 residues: CASSLDVRREAFF. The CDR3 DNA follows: TGTGCCAGCAGCTTAGATGTGAGGCGCGAAGCTTTCTTT.

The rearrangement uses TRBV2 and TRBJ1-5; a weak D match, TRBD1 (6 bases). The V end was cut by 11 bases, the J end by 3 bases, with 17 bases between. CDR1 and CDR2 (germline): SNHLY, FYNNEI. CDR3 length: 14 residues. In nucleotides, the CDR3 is TGTGCCGCAGCTTCAGGACAGTTCAATCAGCCCCAGCATTTT. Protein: CAAASGQFNQPQHF.

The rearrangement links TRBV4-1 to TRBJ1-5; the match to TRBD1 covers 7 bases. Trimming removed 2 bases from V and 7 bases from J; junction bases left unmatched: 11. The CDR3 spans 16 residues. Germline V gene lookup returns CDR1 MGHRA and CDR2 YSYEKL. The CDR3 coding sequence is TGCGCCAGCAGCCAATTCGTCACAGGGGTGGGACAGCCCCAGCATTTT. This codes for CASSQFVTGVGQPQHF.

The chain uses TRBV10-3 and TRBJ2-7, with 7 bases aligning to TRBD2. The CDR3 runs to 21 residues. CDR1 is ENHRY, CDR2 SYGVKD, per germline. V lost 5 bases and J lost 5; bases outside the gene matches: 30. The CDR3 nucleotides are TGTGCCATCAGTTATAACCCCGACCGGGACGGGAGGCTCATAGAGGGCCACGAGCAGTACTTC. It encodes CAISYNPDRDGRLIEGHEQYF.

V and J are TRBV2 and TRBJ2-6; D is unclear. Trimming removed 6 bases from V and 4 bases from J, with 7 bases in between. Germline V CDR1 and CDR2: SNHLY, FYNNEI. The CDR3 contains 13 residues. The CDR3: CASSSEGANVLTF. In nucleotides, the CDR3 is TGTGCCAGCAGCTCCGAGGGGGCCAACGTCCTGACTTTC.

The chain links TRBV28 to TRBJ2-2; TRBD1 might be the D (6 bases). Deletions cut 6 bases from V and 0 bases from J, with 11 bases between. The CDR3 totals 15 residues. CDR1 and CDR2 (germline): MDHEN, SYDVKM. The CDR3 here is CASRNGQTNTGELFF. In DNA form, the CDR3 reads TGTGCCAGCAGAAACGGACAGACGAACACCGGGGAGCTGTTTTTT.

The CDR3 region is CASSFGTEAFF. The CDR3 coding sequence is TGTGCCAGCAGTTTCGGCACTGAAGCTTTCTTT. The V call is TRBV27, the J call TRBJ1-1; D gene uncertain. V gave up 3 bases and J gave up 4 bases, with 3 bases separating them. The CDR3 consists of 11 residues. CDR1 is MNHEY and CDR2 is SMNVEV in the germline V gene (reference sequence).

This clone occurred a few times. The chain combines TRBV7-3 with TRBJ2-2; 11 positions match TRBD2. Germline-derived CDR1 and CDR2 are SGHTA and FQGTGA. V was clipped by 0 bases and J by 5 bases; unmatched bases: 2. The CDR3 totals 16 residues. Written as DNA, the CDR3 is TGTGCCAGCAGCTTAACCCGGACTAGCGGGACCGGGGAGCTGTTTTTT. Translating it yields CASSLTRTSGTGELFF.

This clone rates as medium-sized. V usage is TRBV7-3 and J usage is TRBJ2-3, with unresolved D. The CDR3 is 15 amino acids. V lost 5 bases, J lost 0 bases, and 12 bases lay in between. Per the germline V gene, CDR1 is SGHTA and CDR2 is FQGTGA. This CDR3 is CASSRLALSTDTQYF. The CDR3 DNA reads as TGTGCCAGCAGCCGCCTTGCGCTTAGCACAGATACGCAGTATTTT.

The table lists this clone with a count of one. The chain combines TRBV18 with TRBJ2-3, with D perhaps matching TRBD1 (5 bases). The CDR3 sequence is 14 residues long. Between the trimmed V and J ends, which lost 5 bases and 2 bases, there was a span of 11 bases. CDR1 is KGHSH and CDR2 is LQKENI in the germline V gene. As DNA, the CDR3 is TGTGCCAGCTCAGCAGGGTATTTCACAGATACGCAGTATTTT. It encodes CASSAGYFTDTQYF.

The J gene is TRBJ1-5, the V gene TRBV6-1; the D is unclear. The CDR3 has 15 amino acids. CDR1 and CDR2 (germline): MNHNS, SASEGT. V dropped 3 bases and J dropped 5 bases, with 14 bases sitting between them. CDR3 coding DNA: TGTGCCAGCAGTGACCTCTCTCGCGAGGATCAGCCCCAGCATTTT. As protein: CASSDLSREDQPQHF.

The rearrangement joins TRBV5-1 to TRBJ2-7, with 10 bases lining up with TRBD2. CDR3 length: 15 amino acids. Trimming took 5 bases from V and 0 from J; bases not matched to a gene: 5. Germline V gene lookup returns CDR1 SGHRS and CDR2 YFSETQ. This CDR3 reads CASRWTSGFSYEQYF. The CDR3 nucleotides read TGCGCCAGCAGATGGACTAGCGGTTTCTCCTACGAGCAGTACTTC.

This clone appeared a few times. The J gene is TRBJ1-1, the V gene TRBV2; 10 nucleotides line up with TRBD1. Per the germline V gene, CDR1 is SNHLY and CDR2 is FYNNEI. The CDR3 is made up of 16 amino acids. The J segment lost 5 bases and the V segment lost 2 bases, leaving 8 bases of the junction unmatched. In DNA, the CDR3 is TGTGCCAGCAGTGAATTAGGCCCGGGACAGGGGACTGAAGCTTTCTTT. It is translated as CASSELGPGQGTEAFF. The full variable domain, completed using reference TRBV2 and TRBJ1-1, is EPEVTQTPSHQVTQMGQEVILRCVPISNHLYFYWYRQILGQKVEFLVSFYNNEISEKSEIFDDQFSVERPDGSNFTLKIRSTKLEDSAMYFCASSELGPGQGTEAFFGQGTRLTVV.

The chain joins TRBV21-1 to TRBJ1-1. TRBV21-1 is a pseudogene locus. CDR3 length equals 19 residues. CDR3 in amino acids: CASSKVVGGGPPLGTEAFF. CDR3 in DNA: TGTGCCAGCAGCAAAGTCGTAGGGGGGGGGCCCCCCCTAGGCACTGAAGCTTTCTTT.

The CDR3 here is CASRKDRVLVGELFF. DNA of the CDR3: TGCGCCAGCCGCAAAGACAGGGTTTTGGTCGGGGAGCTGTTTTTT. The chain couples TRBV5-1 to TRBJ2-2, with TRBD1 matching over 7 bases. Germline V lookup: CDR1 SGHRS, CDR2 YFSETQ. This CDR3 spans 15 amino acids. V gave up 7 bases and J gave up 7 bases; unmatched junction bases: 13.

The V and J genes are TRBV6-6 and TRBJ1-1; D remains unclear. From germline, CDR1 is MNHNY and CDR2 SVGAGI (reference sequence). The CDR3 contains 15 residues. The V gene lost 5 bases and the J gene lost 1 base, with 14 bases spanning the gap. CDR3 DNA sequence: TGTGCCAGCAGTGTGGGCAGGCTCGAGAACACTGAAGCTTTCTTT. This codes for CASSVGRLENTEAFF.

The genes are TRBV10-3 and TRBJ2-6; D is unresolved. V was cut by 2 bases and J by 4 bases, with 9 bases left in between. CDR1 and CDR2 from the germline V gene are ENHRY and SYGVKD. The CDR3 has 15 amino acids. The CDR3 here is CAISEVRRGANVLTF. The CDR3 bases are TGTGCCATCAGTGAGGTGAGGCGCGGGGCCAACGTCCTGACTTTC.

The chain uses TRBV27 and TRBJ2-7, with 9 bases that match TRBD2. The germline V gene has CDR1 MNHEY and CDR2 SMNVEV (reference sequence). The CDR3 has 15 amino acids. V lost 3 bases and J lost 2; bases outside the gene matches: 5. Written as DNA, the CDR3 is TGTGCCAGCAGTTTTAGGGGACTAGCTACCTACGAGCAGTACTTC. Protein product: CASSFRGLATYEQYF.

The DNA of the CDR3 is TGTGCCAGCAGCCCTCGTGTGGGGGGGGCAGGATTTGAAGAGACCCAGTACTTC. This gives the protein CASSPRVGGAGFEETQYF. The chain has TRBV7-9 and TRBJ2-5; a possible D gene is TRBD2 (7 bases). Trimming removed 5 bases at V and 3 bases at J, with 25 bases between. The CDR3 sequence is 18 residues long. The germline CDR1 and CDR2 sequences are SEHNR and FQNEAQ (reference sequence).

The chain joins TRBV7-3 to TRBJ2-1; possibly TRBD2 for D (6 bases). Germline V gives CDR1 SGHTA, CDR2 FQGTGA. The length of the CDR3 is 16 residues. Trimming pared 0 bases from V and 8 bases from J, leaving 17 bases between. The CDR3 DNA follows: TGTGCCAGCAGCTTAACCTCGACTAGGGATAGTGATGAGCAGTTCTTC. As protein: CASSLTSTRDSDEQFF.

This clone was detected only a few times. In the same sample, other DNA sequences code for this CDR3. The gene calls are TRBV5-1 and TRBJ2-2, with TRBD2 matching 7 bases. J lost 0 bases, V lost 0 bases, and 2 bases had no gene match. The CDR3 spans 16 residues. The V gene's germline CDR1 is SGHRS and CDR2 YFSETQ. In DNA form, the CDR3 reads TGCGCCAGCAGCTTGGGCCTAGCGGCGAACACCGGGGAGCTGTTTTTT. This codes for CASSLGLAANTGELFF. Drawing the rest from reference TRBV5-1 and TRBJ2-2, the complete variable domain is KAGVTQTPRYLIKTRGQQVTLSCSPISGHRSVSWYQQTPGQGLQFLFEYFSETQRNKGNFPGRFSGRQFSNSRSEMNVSTLELGDSALYLCASSLGLAANTGELFFGEGSRLTVL.

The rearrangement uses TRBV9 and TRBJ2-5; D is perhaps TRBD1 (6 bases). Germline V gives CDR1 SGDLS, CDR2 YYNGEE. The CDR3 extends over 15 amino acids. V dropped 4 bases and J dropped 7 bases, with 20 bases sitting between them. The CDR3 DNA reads TGTGCCAGCAGCTTCAGGGGATCTGGTGGAGTGACCCAGTACTTC. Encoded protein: CASSFRGSGGVTQYF.

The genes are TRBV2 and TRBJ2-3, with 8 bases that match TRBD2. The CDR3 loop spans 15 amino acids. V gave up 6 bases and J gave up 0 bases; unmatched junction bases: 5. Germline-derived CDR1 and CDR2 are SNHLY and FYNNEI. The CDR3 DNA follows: TGTGCCAGCAGGGAACTAGCGGTTAGCACAGATACGCAGTATTTT. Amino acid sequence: CASRELAVSTDTQYF.

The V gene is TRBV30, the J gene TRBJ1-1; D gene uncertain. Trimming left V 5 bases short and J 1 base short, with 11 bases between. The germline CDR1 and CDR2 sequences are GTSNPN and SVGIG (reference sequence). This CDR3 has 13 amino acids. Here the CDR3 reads CAWALTRNTEAFF. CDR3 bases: TGTGCCTGGGCCTTGACACGGAACACTGAAGCTTTCTTT.

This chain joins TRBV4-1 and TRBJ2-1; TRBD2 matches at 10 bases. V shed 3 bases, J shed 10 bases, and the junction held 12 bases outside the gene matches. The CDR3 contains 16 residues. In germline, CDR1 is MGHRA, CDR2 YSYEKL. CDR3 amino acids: CASSHERGGLQDEQFF. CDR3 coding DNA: TGCGCCAGCAGCCATGAGCGGGGGGGCCTCCAGGACGAGCAGTTCTTC.